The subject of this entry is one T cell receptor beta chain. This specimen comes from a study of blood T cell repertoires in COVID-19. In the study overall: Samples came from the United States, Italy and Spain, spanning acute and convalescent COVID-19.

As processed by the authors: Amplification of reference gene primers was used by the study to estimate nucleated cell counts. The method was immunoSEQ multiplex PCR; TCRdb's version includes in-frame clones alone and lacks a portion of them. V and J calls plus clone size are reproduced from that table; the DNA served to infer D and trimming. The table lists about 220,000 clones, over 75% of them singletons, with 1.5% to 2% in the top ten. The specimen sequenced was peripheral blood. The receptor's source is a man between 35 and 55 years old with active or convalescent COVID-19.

In DNA form, the CDR3 reads TGTGCCAGCAGTGAATCCGGGACACTCAACTATGGCTACACCTTC. This codes for CASSESGTLNYGYTF. The chain combines TRBV27 with TRBJ1-2; possible D gene TRBD1, 6 bases. Trimming took off 5 bases at V and 2 bases at J, with 15 bases between the two ends. The germline gives CDR1 MNHEY, CDR2 SMNVEV (reference sequence). This CDR3 region has 15 residues.